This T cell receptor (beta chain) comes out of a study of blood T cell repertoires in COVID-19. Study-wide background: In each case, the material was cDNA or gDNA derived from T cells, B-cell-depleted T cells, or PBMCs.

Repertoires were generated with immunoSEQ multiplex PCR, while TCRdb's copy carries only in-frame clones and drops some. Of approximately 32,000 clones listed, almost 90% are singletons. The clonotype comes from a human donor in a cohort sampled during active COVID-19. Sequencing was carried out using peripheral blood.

The CDR3 reads CASSRRVWGAYEQYF. CDR3 bases: TGTGCCAGCAGCCGGCGGGTGTGGGGGGCCTACGAGCAGTACTTC. This chain links TRBV7-2 with TRBJ2-7; possible D gene TRBD2, 6 bases. This CDR3 comprises 15 residues. Looked up from germline, CDR1 is SGHTA and CDR2 is FQGNSA. Trimming left V 5 bases short and J 2 bases short, with 16 bases between.